These 26 T cell receptor beta chains came from one sample sequenced in a study of Graves' ophthalmopathy and Graves' hyperthyroidism (dated by TCRdb to between 2018 and 2020). The run used an Illumina HiSeq 2000. For repertoire sequencing, TCR beta CDR3 regions were amplified from RNA transcripts. A first-round RT-PCR used HTBI primers with the Qiagen OneStep RT-PCR kit, followed by a second-round multiplex PCR, size selection and purification. The public sequencing data were trimmed at Q25 with fastp and processed into clonotypes with MiXCR by TCRdb, which kept only in-frame beta chains. For every CDR3 protein sequence, its rows merge into one entry that carries the most common genes and DNA. The sample table records around 1,200,000 distinct CDR3 sequences; 35% to 40% of these occur just once. The ten top clones hold around 10% of the sample. Sequenced material: peripheral blood or thyroid tissue (not recorded which). These receptors were obtained from an adult man with Graves' hyperthyroidism.

This clonotype was seen a few times. The rearrangement uses TRBV19 and TRBJ2-7, with TRBD1 identical over 10 bases. This CDR3 is 16 amino acids long. Germline V gives CDR1 LNHDA, CDR2 SQIVND (reference sequence). The V gene end was trimmed by 5 bases and the J gene end by 7 bases; junction bases not matched to a gene: 14. This chain's CDR3 is CASSARSGTGVREQYF. In DNA form, the CDR3 reads TGTGCCAGTAGTGCCCGCTCCGGGACAGGGGTCAGGGAGCAGTACTTC.

J is TRBJ2-4 and V is TRBV7-9; TRBD2 is a possible D gene (5 bases). Trimming stripped 2 bases from V and 8 bases from J, with 16 bases between. The CDR3 sequence is 15 residues long. The germline V gene encodes CDR1 SEHNR and CDR2 FQNEAQ (reference sequence). CDR3 coding DNA: TGTGCCAGCAGCTTAACGGCGGGCGGTTACGACATTCAGTACTTC. Its protein is CASSLTAGGYDIQYF.

This clonotype has ten or more counts. The rearrangement links TRBV25-1 to TRBJ1-1; D unclear. The V gene lost 6 bases and the J gene lost 1 base, with 21 bases spanning the gap. CDR1 and CDR2 (germline): MGHDK, SYGVNS. CDR3 length: 17 residues. CDR3 region: CASRPQASDFKNTEAFF. For the CDR3, the DNA is TGTGCCAGCAGGCCTCAGGCGTCGGATTTTAAGAACACTGAAGCTTTCTTT.

The chain has TRBV29-1 and TRBJ2-6; D is possibly TRBD2 (5 bases). CDR1 and CDR2 (germline): SQVTM, ANQGSEA. This CDR3 contains 15 residues. V dropped 0 bases and J dropped 3 bases, with 9 bases sitting between them. CDR3 protein: CSVEDRGGGANVLTF. For the CDR3, the DNA is TGCAGCGTTGAAGATCGGGGTGGTGGGGCCAACGTCCTGACTTTC.

A note on this clonotype: A much more abundant neighbour one base away suggests this may be a read error. The V call is TRBV12-3 or TRBV12-4, the J call TRBJ1-2; weak D call: TRBD1 (5 bases). The length of the CDR3 is 14 residues. The CDR3 DNA sequence: TGTGCCAGCAGTTCCCTCGACAGTAACTATTGCTACACCTTC. Its protein product is CASSSLDSNYCYTF.

This rearrangement joins TRBV7-3 to TRBJ2-7; maybe TRBD1 (6 bases). Between the trimmed V and J ends, which lost 9 bases and 2 bases, there was a span of 17 bases. The germline gives CDR1 SGHTA, CDR2 FQGTGA. There are 14 residues in the CDR3. The CDR3 region has the DNA TGTGCCAGTATTCCAGGGGAAGAACCCTACGAGCAGTACTTC. As protein: CASIPGEEPYEQYF.

The chain joins TRBV10-3 to TRBJ1-4; D not resolved. The CDR3 is made up of 14 amino acids. Looked up from germline, CDR1 is ENHRY and CDR2 is SYGVKD. Trimming pared 0 bases from V and 8 bases from J, leaving 10 bases between. Here the CDR3 DNA reads TGTGCCATCAGTGAGTCGATCAGAGGGGAAAAACTGTTTTTT. Encoded protein: CAISESIRGEKLFF.

This clonotype was detected ten times or more. The V gene is TRBV11-1, the J gene TRBJ1-1; D call uncertain. The germline V and J ends were trimmed by 2 bases and 1 base, with 5 bases remaining between them. CDR3 size: 13 residues. The germline CDR1 and CDR2 sequences are SGHAT and FQDESV (reference sequence). DNA of the CDR3: TGTGCCAGCAGCTTATGGGAGAACACTGAAGCTTTCTTT. Its translation is CASSLWENTEAFF. Full variable domain (remainder filled in from reference TRBV11-1 and TRBJ1-1): EAEVAQSPRYKITEKSQAVAFWCDPISGHATLYWYRQILGQGPELLVQFQDESVVDDSQLPKDRFSAERLKGVDSTLKIQPAELGDSAMYLCASSLWENTEAFFGQGTRLTVV.

The sample holds many counts of this clonotype. The chain couples TRBV7-2 to TRBJ1-3; D is unresolved. The V and J ends lost 4 bases and 0 bases respectively, with 10 bases between them. Per the germline V gene, CDR1 is SGHTA and CDR2 is FQGNSA. The length of the CDR3 is 15 residues. CDR3 nucleotides: TGTGCCAGCAGCTGGGCAGGATACTCTGGAAACACCATATATTTT. This translates into CASSWAGYSGNTIYF.

This clonotype was picked up a small number of times. The chain joins TRBV20-1 to TRBJ2-5; D is perhaps TRBD2 (6 bases). The V end lost 6 bases, the J end lost 5 bases, and 13 bases lay between the germline ends. CDR1 is DFQATT and CDR2 is SNEGSKA in the germline V gene (reference sequence). There are 12 residues in the CDR3. CDR3 region: CSAELASETQYF. Here the CDR3 DNA reads TGCAGTGCGGAACTAGCTTCGGAGACCCAGTACTTC.

The chain uses TRBV7-9 and TRBJ1-2; no clear D. Per the germline V gene, CDR1 is SEHNR and CDR2 is FQNEAQ (reference sequence). CDR3 size: 15 residues. The V end lost 6 bases, the J end lost 4 bases, and 18 bases lay between the germline ends. This CDR3 reads CASSLYPSWGYGYTF. Written as DNA, the CDR3 is TGTGCCAGCAGTTTATACCCGTCGTGGGGCTATGGCTACACCTTC.

The chain uses TRBV5-1 and TRBJ1-2, with unresolved D. Trimming shortened V by 0 bases and J by 1 base, and 10 bases separated the two germline ends. The CDR3 has 15 amino acids. CDR1 SGHRS and CDR2 YFSETQ come from the germline V gene. Here the CDR3 reads CASSLDGVLNYGYTF. DNA of the CDR3: TGCGCCAGCAGCTTGGATGGGGTCCTTAACTATGGCTACACCTTC. Based on the CDR3 plus reference TRBV5-1 and TRBJ1-2, the full variable domain is KAGVTQTPRYLIKTRGQQVTLSCSPISGHRSVSWYQQTPGQGLQFLFEYFSETQRNKGNFPGRFSGRQFSNSRSEMNVSTLELGDSALYLCASSLDGVLNYGYTFGSGTRLTVV.

This clonotype was seen many times. This sequence joins TRBV29-1 and TRBJ2-5; 10 bases match TRBD1. The trim removed 2 bases at V and 4 bases at J, leaving 4 bases unmatched. Germline loops: CDR1 SQVTM, CDR2 ANQGSEA. CDR3 length: 14 residues. For the CDR3, the DNA is TGCAGCGTTGAATGGACAGGGGGTGGAGAGACCCAGTACTTC. This codes for CSVEWTGGGETQYF.

The V gene is TRBV24-1, the J gene TRBJ1-5, with a weak D call TRBD1 (5 bases). Trimming took off 1 base at V and 1 base at J, with 7 bases between the two ends. Per germline, CDR1 KGHDR and CDR2 SFDVKD. This CDR3 contains 15 residues. The CDR3 loop reads CATSDFRDSNQPQHF. The CDR3, as DNA: TGTGCCACCAGTGATTTCAGGGACAGCAATCAGCCCCAGCATTTT.

This clonotype showed up just a few times. This chain links TRBV6-5 with TRBJ1-5; D may be TRBD1 (5 bases). Germline CDR1 reads MNHEY; CDR2 reads SVGAGI. With 6 bases removed from V and 6 bases from J, the gap between germline ends came to 18 bases. The CDR3 extends over 15 amino acids. The CDR3 protein is CASSSTGGASQPQHF. The CDR3 DNA sequence: TGTGCCAGCAGCTCCACAGGAGGGGCCAGTCAGCCCCAGCATTTT.

Comments on this clonotype: This sequence may be a read error, since a much larger clone differs from it by one base. J is TRBJ2-7 and V is TRBV12-3 or TRBV12-4; TRBD1 aligns across 7 bases. This CDR3 is built from 14 residues. CDR3 coding DNA: TGTGCCAGCAGTGCTTACCGGGACAGCTACGAGCGGTACTTC. Its translation is CASSAYRDSYERYF.

This clonotype was observed at least ten times. CDR3 DNA sequence: TGCAGTGCTAGTCCCGGACTAGCGGCGGAGACCCAGTACTTC. As protein: CSASPGLAAETQYF. The chain carries TRBV20-1 and TRBJ2-5, with 10 bases fitting TRBD2. The V gene's germline CDR1 is DFQATT and CDR2 SNEGSKA (reference sequence). With V trimmed by 3 bases and J by 5 bases, 6 bases remained unmatched. The CDR3 consists of 14 residues.

The genes are TRBV20-1 and TRBJ1-5; D not certain. The CDR3 sequence is 15 residues long. V was pared by 0 bases and J by 4 bases, with 13 bases between. Germline V gene sequence: CDR1 DFQATT, CDR2 SNEGSKA (reference sequence). Written as DNA, the CDR3 is TGCAGTGCTAGAGAAACGACCGGGAATAATCAGCCCCAGCATTTT. Amino acids: CSARETTGNNQPQHF.

V and J are TRBV12-3 or TRBV12-4 and TRBJ1-4, with D possibly matching TRBD1 (5 bases). V was pared by 5 bases and J by 14 bases, with 15 bases between. This CDR3 is 12 amino acids long. CDR3 protein: CASSGLTAALFF. DNA of the CDR3: TGTGCCAGCAGTGGTCTGACAGCGGCCCTGTTTTTT.

The rearrangement joins TRBV7-2 to TRBJ1-1; 7 nucleotides align to TRBD1. The CDR3 length is 15 residues. The junction had 6 bases not matched to a gene; V was cut back by 5 bases and J by 0 bases. Germline CDR1 SGHTA, CDR2 FQGNSA. CDR3 loop: CASSPTTGLNTEAFF. Here the CDR3 DNA reads TGTGCCAGCAGCCCCACGACAGGGTTGAACACTGAAGCTTTCTTT.

In its sample, this clonotype was seen many times. This sequence joins TRBV5-1 and TRBJ1-6; D not resolved. The CDR3 is 14 amino acids. Between the trimmed V and J ends, which lost 7 bases and 4 bases, there was a span of 12 bases. Germline values: CDR1 SGHRS, CDR2 YFSETQ. The CDR3 loop is CASGMDGYNSPLHF. DNA for the CDR3: TGCGCCAGCGGGATGGACGGGTATAATTCACCCCTCCACTTT.

In this sample, this clonotype turned up many times. The chain carries TRBV7-2 and TRBJ2-7; a possible D gene is TRBD1 (7 bases). The CDR3 runs 15 residues. V was pared by 1 base and J by 4 bases, with 14 bases between. Germline CDR1 and CDR2: SGHTA and FQGNSA. The CDR3 nucleotides read TGTGCCAGCAGCTTAGTCGCAGGGGGGAGGTACGAGCAGTACTTC. Residues: CASSLVAGGRYEQYF.

This clonotype was recorded a few times. The DNA for the CDR3 is TGCAGTGCTAGAGCCGAAGATTATAGCAATCAGCCCCAGCATTTT. The encoded protein is CSARAEDYSNQPQHF. This chain joins TRBV20-1 and TRBJ1-5; unclear D gene. The CDR3 runs to 15 residues. CDR1 and CDR2 (germline): DFQATT, SNEGSKA (reference sequence). Trimming shortened V by 1 base and J by 0 bases, and 10 bases separated the two germline ends.

The V call is TRBV10-3, the J call TRBJ2-2; 8 nucleotides align to TRBD2. CDR1 ENHRY and CDR2 SYGVKD come from the germline V gene. Losses at the gene ends were 7 bases for V and 5 bases for J; bases not matched to a gene: 15. This CDR3 region has 17 residues. The CDR3 DNA sequence: TGTGCCATCAAACCGTCCGGACTAGCAGGAGATACCGGGGAGCTGTTTTTT. Translated, it gives CAIKPSGLAGDTGELFF.

This clonotype was observed at least ten times. CDR3 coding DNA: TGCAGTGCTAGCGGGTCGTCGGAGTACGAGCAGTACTTC. Its protein product is CSASGSSEYEQYF. The rearrangement uses TRBV20-1 and TRBJ2-7, with D hard to call. V was shortened by 3 bases and J by 4 bases, with 13 bases between the two germline ends. CDR1 is DFQATT and CDR2 is SNEGSKA in the germline V gene (reference sequence). The length of the CDR3 is 13 residues.

The chain has TRBV20-1 and TRBJ1-2, with TRBD1 matching 9 bases. CDR3 length equals 15 residues. After removal of 3 bases from V and 4 bases from J, the junction contained 9 bases not matched to a gene. The germline V gene has CDR1 DFQATT and CDR2 SNEGSKA (reference sequence). The CDR3 DNA is TGCAGTGCTAGTGACAGACAGGGGGGTTCCTATGGCTACACCTTC. This gives the protein CSASDRQGGSYGYTF.